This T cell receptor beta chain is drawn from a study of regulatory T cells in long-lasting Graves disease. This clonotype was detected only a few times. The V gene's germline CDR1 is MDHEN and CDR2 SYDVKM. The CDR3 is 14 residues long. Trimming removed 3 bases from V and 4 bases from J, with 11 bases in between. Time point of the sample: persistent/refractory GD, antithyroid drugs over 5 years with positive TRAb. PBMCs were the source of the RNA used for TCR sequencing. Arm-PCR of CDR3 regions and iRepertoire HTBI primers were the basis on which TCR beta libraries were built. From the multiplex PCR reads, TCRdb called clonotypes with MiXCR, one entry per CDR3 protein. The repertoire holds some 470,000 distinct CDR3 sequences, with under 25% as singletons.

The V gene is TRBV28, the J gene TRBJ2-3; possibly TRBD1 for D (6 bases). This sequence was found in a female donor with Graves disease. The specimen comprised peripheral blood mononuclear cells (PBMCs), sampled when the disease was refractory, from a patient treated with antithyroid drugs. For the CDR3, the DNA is TGTGCCAGCAGTTTTGGGTCAGGGGCAGATACGCAGTATTTT. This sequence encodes CASSFGSGADTQYF.